This T cell receptor (beta chain) appears in the sequencing data of a study of T cells after yellow fever vaccination. Overall study results and limits: Just a small share of clonotypes turned up in the CD4 compartment as well as the CD8 compartment. Most primary-vaccination clones recurred post-booster (nearly 98% CD4, roughly 87% CD8). Although the secondary response was weaker, it peaked faster, at day 5 versus 15.

The germline V gene encodes CDR1 MDHEN and CDR2 SYDVKM. The CDR3 loop spans 16 amino acids. Trimming left V 9 bases short and J 8 bases short, with 23 bases between. Production of TCR cDNA was by 5'RACE template switching, which also added a universal primer site and UMIs. TCRdb reprocessed the 5' RACE reads via MiXCR and lists one record per CDR3 protein. This sample has tens of thousands of distinct CDR3 sequences; approximately 6.5% occur once, and the top ten carry 35%. In its sample, this clonotype was seen a few times. Its antigen is not known. This clonotype was obtained from a man between 18 and 29 years old who received the YFV17D yellow fever vaccine. Sequencing was performed on CD8+ T cells sorted from PBMCs, taken 4 to 6 days after the first yellow fever vaccination. V gene TRBV28 combines with J gene TRBJ1-6; unclear D gene. As DNA, the CDR3 is TGTGCCAGTCATCCCCTAGCGGAGGGTATCGATTCACCCCTCCACTTT. This gives the protein CASHPLAEGIDSPLHF.